Each of the 8 T cell receptor beta chains below was sequenced from the same sample in a study of shared clonotypes between healthy human individuals (dated by TCRdb to between 2020 and 2021). The receptor library was made with the immunoSEQ multiplex PCR assay. In its TCRdb copy, this immuneACCESS table keeps in-frame sequences only and misses some clones. Where compared with another copy, unresolved V genes explain less than half of these, and the others have no known cause. For this sample the table gives millions of clones, of which 85% to 95% were detected only once. In total, the top ten clones hold 0.35% to 0.45% of the sample. The sample taken for sequencing was naive CD4+ T cells from PBMCs. The sample's cell subset or site label is to be understood as: CD45RA+ positively selected. The source is a man aged 18 to 29 in good health. Some clones in this sample may be carry-over from other donors' samples.

V gene TRBV28 combines with J gene TRBJ1-1; TRBD1 is a possible D gene (6 bases). V dropped 3 bases and J dropped 7 bases, with 12 bases sitting between them. The CDR3 loop spans 13 amino acids. Germline V gene sequence: CDR1 MDHEN, CDR2 SYDVKM. CDR3 nucleotide sequence: TGTGCCAGCAGTTTGACAGGCGGGGTTGAAGCTTTCTTT. This encodes CASSLTGGVEAFF.

This clone is a singleton in its sample. The rearrangement links TRBV6-1 to TRBJ2-1; D gene ambiguous. The CDR3 is 13 residues long. Trimming cost V 3 bases and J 9 bases, with 12 bases left between them. Germline lookup yields CDR1 MNHNS and CDR2 SASEGT. The CDR3 DNA sequence: TGTGCCAGCAGTGAGGTTACGCAGAGTGAGCAGTTCTTC. As protein: CASSEVTQSEQFF.

With respect to this clone: Other DNA sequences in the same sample also yield this CDR3. The J gene is TRBJ2-5, the V gene TRBV5-6; a weak D match, TRBD2 (7 bases). Deletions cut 0 bases from V and 5 bases from J, with 8 bases between. This CDR3 contains 13 residues. Germline CDR1 and CDR2: SGHDT and YYEEEE. The CDR3 loop is CASSLAGGETQYF. As DNA, the CDR3 is TGTGCCAGCAGCTTGGCGGGGGGCGAGACCCAGTACTTC.

The J gene is TRBJ2-7, the V gene TRBV29-1; 10 nucleotides align to TRBD2. CDR1 and CDR2 (germline): SQVTM, ANQGSEA. The CDR3 consists of 13 residues. Germline trimming cut 4 bases from V and 3 bases from J; bases unmatched to any gene: 3. CDR3 DNA sequence: TGCAGCGTTGGAGCTAGCGGGAGCTACGAGCAGTACTTC. It is translated as CSVGASGSYEQYF.

This chain links TRBV2 with TRBJ2-5, with D possibly TRBD2 on 5 matching bases. The germline V gene has CDR1 SNHLY and CDR2 FYNNEI. The CDR3 contains 14 residues. The germline V and J ends were trimmed by 4 bases and 11 bases, with 20 bases remaining between them. The CDR3 DNA follows: TGTGCCAGCAGTGGACTATCCTCCTTGATGGAGCAGTACTTC. This sequence encodes CASSGLSSLMEQYF.

The chain carries TRBV7-9 and TRBJ1-4, with D perhaps TRBD1 (6 bases). Germline loops: CDR1 SEHNR, CDR2 FQNEAQ (reference sequence). The ends were cut back, 5 bases at V and 0 bases at J, with 10 bases in the middle. The CDR3 covers 15 residues. CDR3 loop: CASSPEGATNEKLFF. CDR3 bases: TGTGCCAGCAGCCCCGAGGGGGCAACTAATGAAAAACTGTTTTTT.

This clone was observed once. The genes are TRBV9 and TRBJ1-5, with D tentatively TRBD1 (5 bases). The V end was cut by 4 bases, the J end by 0 bases, with 11 bases between. Per germline, CDR1 SGDLS and CDR2 YYNGEE. The CDR3 runs to 15 residues. In nucleotides, the CDR3 is TGTGCCAGCAGCAAAGACAGACATAGCAATCAGCCCCAGCATTTT. It specifies CASSKDRHSNQPQHF.

The V and J genes are TRBV9 and TRBJ2-5; TRBD1 is a possible D gene (6 bases). CDR3 length equals 14 residues. The V gene's germline CDR1 is SGDLS and CDR2 YYNGEE. V lost 6 bases to trimming and J lost 5 bases, with 17 bases between them. CDR3 residues: CASNSQGQGETQYF. In nucleotides, the CDR3 is TGTGCCAGCAATTCCCAAGGGCAGGGGGAGACCCAGTACTTC.